These T cell receptor beta chains were read from a single sample in a study of somatic mutations in cytotoxic T cells in rheumatoid arthritis. The protocol was immunoSEQ multiplex PCR, while the TCRdb copy is restricted to in-frame clones and leaves out a portion. The table includes some 5,700 clones, around 73% detected once. The material sequenced was CD8+ T cells sorted from blood. The source of these receptors is an adult with rheumatoid arthritis. The CDR3 runs from the conserved cysteine through the conserved F or W. D genes are given only for firm matches. Size is stated for part of the rows, as once, few or many counts, or as a class when the clone is expanded.

size: NA; V: TRBV19; D: TRBD2; J: TRBJ2-3; DNA: TGTGCCAGTAGTGTCGGGGCGGGGGTCCGGGATACGCAGTATTTT; CDR3: CASSVGAGVRDTQYF
size: few; V: TRBV7-9; D: NA; J: TRBJ2-6; DNA: TGTGCCAGCAGAGATATGAGATCTGGGGCCAACGTCCTGACTTTC; CDR3: CASRDMRSGANVLTF
size: NA; V: TRBV5-6; D: NA; J: TRBJ1-6; DNA: TGTGCCAGCAGCTGGGACGGGGGTTCACCCCTCCACTTT; CDR3: CASSWDGGSPLHF
size: NA; V: TRBV4-3; D: NA; J: TRBJ2-7; DNA: TGCGCCAGCAGCCAAGAAGACGGGGGCCCATTCTACGAGCAGTACTTC; CDR3: CASSQEDGGPFYEQYF
size: NA; V: TRBV28; D: TRBD1; J: TRBJ2-7; DNA: TGTGCCAGCAGCTTACAGGGGACGGCCGAGCAGTACTTC; CDR3: CASSLQGTAEQYF
size: NA; V: TRBV5-5; D: TRBD2; J: TRBJ2-7; DNA: TGTGCCAGCAGCCTGGGGCCTAGCGGGGGGGTATACGAGCAGTACTTC; CDR3: CASSLGPSGGVYEQYF
size: once; V: TRBV4-1; D: NA; J: TRBJ1-1; DNA: TGCGCCAGCAGCCCCGGGAGGGGCCCTGAAGCTTTCTTT; CDR3: CASSPGRGPEAFF
size: once; V: TRBV7-9; D: NA; J: TRBJ2-2; DNA: TGTGCCAGCAGCTTAGTCAGAAGGGCCGGGGAGCTGTTTTTT; CDR3: CASSLVRRAGELFF
size: NA; V: TRBV4-1; D: TRBD1; J: TRBJ1-2; DNA: TGCGCCAGCAGCCAAGACTCATCGGCCGGGACAGGGGGCGAGTATGGCTACACCTTC; CDR3: CASSQDSSAGTGGEYGYTF
size: NA; V: TRBV29-1; D: NA; J: TRBJ2-5; DNA: TGCAGCGTTGTCCCACTCGGGACTCAAGAGACCCAGTACTTC; CDR3: CSVVPLGTQETQYF
size: NA; V: TRBV19; D: NA; J: TRBJ1-1; DNA: TGTGCCAGTAGTGTATATGTGAACACTGAAGCTTTCTTT; CDR3: CASSVYVNTEAFF
size: NA; V: TRBV9; D: NA; J: TRBJ2-1; DNA: TGTGCCAGCAGCGTAGGGGGGGCTAGCTACAATGAGCAGTTCTTC; CDR3: CASSVGGASYNEQFF
size: NA; V: TRBV5-1; D: NA; J: TRBJ1-1; DNA: TGCGCCAGCAGCACGCAGGGGTATGCGGACACTGAAGCTTTCTTT; CDR3: CASSTQGYADTEAFF
size: NA; V: TRBV4-2; D: TRBD1; J: TRBJ2-7; DNA: TGTGCCAGCAGCCAGGGGACAGGGGGGTCCTACGAGCAGTACTTC; CDR3: CASSQGTGGSYEQYF
size: NA; V: TRBV4-1; D: NA; J: TRBJ2-2; DNA: TGCGCCAGCAGCTCGCAGGGAGTCCCCACCGGGGAGCTGTTTTTT; CDR3: CASSSQGVPTGELFF
size: NA; V: TRBV7-7; D: NA; J: TRBJ2-4; DNA: TGTGCCAGCAGCGCGACACTAGCCAAAAACATTCAGTACTTC; CDR3: CASSATLAKNIQYF
size: NA; V: TRBV15; D: TRBD1; J: TRBJ2-3; DNA: TGTGCCACCAGCCCAGACAGGGCGGAAGATACGCAGTATTTT; CDR3: CATSPDRAEDTQYF
size: NA; V: TRBV7-2; D: NA; J: TRBJ1-5; DNA: TGTGCCAGCAGCTTAGCAGGGGAAGGCAATCAGCCCCAGCATTTT; CDR3: CASSLAGEGNQPQHF
size: NA; V: TRBV5-1; D: NA; J: TRBJ2-2; DNA: TGCGCCAGCAGCGACGGACAAGGCCGCACCGGGGAGCTGTTTTTT; CDR3: CASSDGQGRTGELFF
size: NA; V: TRBV13; D: NA; J: TRBJ2-5; DNA: TGTGCCAGCAGGTCGGCCAAGCGGGAAGAGACCCAGTACTTC; CDR3: CASRSAKREETQYF
size: few; V: TRBV5-6; D: NA; J: TRBJ1-6; DNA: TGTGCCAGCAGCTCATACGTATCACCCCTCCACTTT; CDR3: CASSSYVSPLHF
size: NA; V: TRBV19; D: TRBD1; J: TRBJ2-5; DNA: TGTGCCAGTAGCTCTCCGTCTTCTGAGTGGACAGGGGGCAGGAGAGAGACCCAGTACTTC; CDR3: CASSSPSSEWTGGRRETQYF
size: NA; V: TRBV7-8; D: NA; J: TRBJ1-5; DNA: TGTGCCAGCAGCCCAGGGGTGAATCAGCCCCAGCATTTT; CDR3: CASSPGVNQPQHF
size: NA; V: TRBV28; D: NA; J: TRBJ1-4; DNA: TGTGCCAGCAGTTTAACGGCAGCCCTTAATGAAAAACTGTTTTTT; CDR3: CASSLTAALNEKLFF
size: NA; V: TRBV7-8; D: TRBD2; J: TRBJ2-1; DNA: TGTGCCAGCAGCTTGATTCCGGGGGGGCGGGAGGAGCAGTTCTTC; CDR3: CASSLIPGGREEQFF
size: NA; V: TRBV7-9; D: TRBD1; J: TRBJ1-4; DNA: TGTGCCGTAAATAACAGGGGACGGAAACTGTTTTTT; CDR3: CAVNNRGRKLFF
size: NA; V: TRBV28; D: NA; J: TRBJ1-1; DNA: TGTGCCAGCAGTCCCCTACCGAACACTGAAGCTTTCTTT; CDR3: CASSPLPNTEAFF
size: NA; V: TRBV28; D: NA; J: TRBJ1-2; DNA: TGTGCCAGCCGGACGGGAGCTAACTATGGCTACACCTTC; CDR3: CASRTGANYGYTF
size: NA; V: TRBV10-3; D: TRBD1; J: TRBJ1-5; DNA: TGTGCCACAAAGACCTCCGAGACAGGGACTCAGCCCCAGCATTTT; CDR3: CATKTSETGTQPQHF
size: NA; V: TRBV29-1; D: TRBD1; J: TRBJ1-2; DNA: TGCAGCGTTCTGGGTGGGACAGGGGATGCCTATGGCTACACCTTC; CDR3: CSVLGGTGDAYGYTF
size: NA; V: TRBV6-4; D: NA; J: TRBJ2-2; DNA: TGTGCCAGCAGCCCGAACACCGGGGAGCTGTTTTTT; CDR3: CASSPNTGELFF
size: NA; V: TRBV27; D: NA; J: TRBJ2-7; DNA: TGTGCCAGCAGTTGGGGATCGAACTACGAGCAGTACTTC; CDR3: CASSWGSNYEQYF
size: NA; V: TRBV7-9; D: TRBD1; J: TRBJ2-2; DNA: TGTGCCAGCAGCTTAGAAGGCAGGGGGCACGCCGGGGAGCTGTTTTTT; CDR3: CASSLEGRGHAGELFF
size: NA; V: TRBV5-6; D: TRBD2; J: TRBJ2-1; DNA: TGTGCCAGCAGCTTTAGCGGGGCCCCGTGGTATGAGCAGTTCTTC; CDR3: CASSFSGAPWYEQFF